The T cell receptor beta chain under discussion was sequenced for a study of shared clonotypes between healthy human individuals. Profiled with immunoSEQ multiplex PCR; TCRdb holds only in-frame clones, not every one. Among hundreds of thousands of clones, approximately 74% were seen once, and the ten largest hold 1.7%. This CDR3 has 14 amino acids. V dropped 8 bases and J dropped 7; count of bases not matched to a gene: 7. Germline CDR1 is LNHDA and CDR2 is SQIVND (reference sequence). This clone was recorded a few times. The genes are TRBV19 and TRBJ2-2, with 10 bases identical to TRBD1. This TCR derives from a woman aged 30 to 39 in good health. What was sequenced was memory CD4+ T cells sorted from blood. Subset noted: CD45RA-negative fraction. CDR3 in DNA: TGTGCCAGTGTCGACAGGGGGCTTGTCGGGGAGCTGTTTTTT. It is translated as CASVDRGLVGELFF.